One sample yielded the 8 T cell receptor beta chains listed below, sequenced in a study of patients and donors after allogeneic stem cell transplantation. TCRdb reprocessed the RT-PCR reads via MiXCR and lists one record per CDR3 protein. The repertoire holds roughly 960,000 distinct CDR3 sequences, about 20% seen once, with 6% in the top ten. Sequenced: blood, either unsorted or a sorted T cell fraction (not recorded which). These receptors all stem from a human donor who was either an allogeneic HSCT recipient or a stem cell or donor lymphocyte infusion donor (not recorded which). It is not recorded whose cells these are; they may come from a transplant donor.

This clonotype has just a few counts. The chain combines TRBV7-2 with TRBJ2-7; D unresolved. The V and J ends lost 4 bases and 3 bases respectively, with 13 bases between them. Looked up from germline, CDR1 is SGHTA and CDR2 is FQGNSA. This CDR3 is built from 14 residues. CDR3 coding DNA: TGTGCCAGCAGCTCGTCGGTGTCGAACTACGAGCAGTACTTC. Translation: CASSSSVSNYEQYF.

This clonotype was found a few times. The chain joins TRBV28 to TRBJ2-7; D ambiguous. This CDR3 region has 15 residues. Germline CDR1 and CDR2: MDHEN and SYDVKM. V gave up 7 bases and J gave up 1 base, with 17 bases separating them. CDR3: CASTSEGLTSYEQYF. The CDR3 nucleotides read TGTGCCAGCACCTCGGAAGGCTTAACTTCCTACGAGCAGTACTTC. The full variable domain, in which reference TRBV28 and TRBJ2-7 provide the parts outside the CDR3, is DVKVTQSSRYLVKRTGEKVFLECVQDMDHENMFWYRQDPGLGLRLIYFSYDVKMKEKGDIPEGYSVSREKKERFSLILESASTNQTSMYLCASTSEGLTSYEQYFGPGTRLTVT.

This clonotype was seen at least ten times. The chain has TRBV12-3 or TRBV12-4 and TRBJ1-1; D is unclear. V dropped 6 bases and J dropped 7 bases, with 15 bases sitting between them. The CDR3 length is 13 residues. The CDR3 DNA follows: TGTGCCAGCAGCCAACGCGGTCGGTATGAAGCTTTCTTT. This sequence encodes CASSQRGRYEAFF.

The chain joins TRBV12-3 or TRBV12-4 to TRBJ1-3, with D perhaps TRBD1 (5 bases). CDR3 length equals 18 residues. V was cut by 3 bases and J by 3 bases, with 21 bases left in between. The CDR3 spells CASSLLVGQGYLGNTIYF. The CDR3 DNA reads TGTGCCAGCAGTTTGTTAGTCGGGCAGGGATATCTTGGAAACACCATATATTTT.

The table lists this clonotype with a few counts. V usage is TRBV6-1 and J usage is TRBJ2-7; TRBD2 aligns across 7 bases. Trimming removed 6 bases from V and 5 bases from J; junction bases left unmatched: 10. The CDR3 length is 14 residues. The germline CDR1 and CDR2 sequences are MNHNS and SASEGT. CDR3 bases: TGTGCCAGCAGGGGGGGAGGGGTTGAGGACGAGCAGTACTTC. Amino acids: CASRGGGVEDEQYF.

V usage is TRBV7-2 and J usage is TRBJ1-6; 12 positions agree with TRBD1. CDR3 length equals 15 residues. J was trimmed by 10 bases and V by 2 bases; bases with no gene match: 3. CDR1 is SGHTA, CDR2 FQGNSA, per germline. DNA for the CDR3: TGTGCCAGCAGCTTAAGGGGACAGGGGGCCTCACCCCTCCACTTT. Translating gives CASSLRGQGASPLHF.

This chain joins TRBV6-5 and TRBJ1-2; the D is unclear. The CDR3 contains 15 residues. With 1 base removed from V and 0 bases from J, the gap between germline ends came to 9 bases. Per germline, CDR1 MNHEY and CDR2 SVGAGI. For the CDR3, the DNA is TGTGCCAGCAGTTACTTGAGGACTTCTAACTATGGCTACACCTTC. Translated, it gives CASSYLRTSNYGYTF.

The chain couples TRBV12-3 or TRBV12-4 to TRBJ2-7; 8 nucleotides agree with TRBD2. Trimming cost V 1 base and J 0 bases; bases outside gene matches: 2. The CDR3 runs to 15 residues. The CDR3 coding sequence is TGTGCCAGCAGTTTAGGGCGGGGGGCCTCCTACGAGCAGTACTTC. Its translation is CASSLGRGASYEQYF.